This T cell receptor beta chain comes out of a study of CXCR3-negative and CXCR3-positive naive CD8 T cells. Per germline, CDR1 SGHRS and CDR2 YFSETQ. The CDR3 runs to 15 residues. The authors made the TRB cDNA libraries by 5' RACE using UMI labels. TCRdb re-called the 5' RACE reads and shows each CDR3 protein once, DNA omitted. Its table records over 35,000 distinct CDR3 sequences. This TCR came from a human donor in good health. Some clones in this sample may be carry-over from other donors' samples. Specimen: naive CXCR3- CD8+ T cells from blood. Regarding subset: CD45RO-CCR7+CD27+CD95- naive CD8+ T cells lacking CXCR3 (TNR3-). V and J are TRBV5-1 and TRBJ2-5; there is no DNA to check the TCRdb D call of TRBD1. The CDR3 loop reads CASSLVRGPQETQYF.